This T cell receptor beta chain is from a study of T cell responses to AZD1222 COVID-19 vaccine (dated by TCRdb to 2020 to 2023). At the level of the whole study: AZD1222 recipients whose second dose came at about 4 weeks and those whose second dose came at about 12 weeks were combined into one group, since spike-specific TCR depth and breadth did not differ between the two schedules. Trial participants were enrolled into age subgroups of 18-55, 56-69 and 70-plus years, which contained roughly 140, 27 and 60 TCR-sequenced participants, respectively. A total of around 240 trial participants underwent TCR sequencing, of whom around 200 received two doses of AZD1222 and around 25 received two doses of the MenACWY control vaccine.

Comment on this clone: Its cognate antigen has yet to be identified. No much larger clone exists at a distance of one base, and base qualities are not known.

The CDR3 regions of human TCRbeta chains were analyzed by immunosequencing. The original methods were these. Repertoire TCRs were checked for matches against a reference library of SARS-CoV-2-specific TCRs that had been generated using the MIRA antigen-specificity platform. Breadth was defined as the fraction of unique TCRs that were SARS-CoV-2-associated. Depth was defined as the fraction of total T cells that were SARS-CoV-2-associated. Using the MIRA data, each spike-specific TCR was assigned both to the spike region to which the TCR was reactive and to a CD4 or CD8 class. Log10-transformed breadth and depth values were compared by one-way ANOVA with Sidak's multiple comparisons tests. TCRdb provides this immuneACCESS table in a form limited to in-frame rearrangements. Some clones are lacking; in checked studies, under half of them reflect an unresolved V gene, and why the rest are absent is not known. D and trimming come from the DNA, and the V and J calls and clone size come from that table. The sample profile shows around 150,000 clones; roughly 94% of them were found once. Over 1% of the sample belongs to the ten largest clones.

The research as a whole found: Conclusions about previously exposed vaccinees are limited, since just six AZD1222 recipients were seropositive for SARS-CoV-2 at baseline. The vaccine-associated CD4 TCRs covered the entire spike protein, and the dominant responses fell in regions 160-218 and 743-854. Participants were mostly white British, with more females than males. The authors suggested clonal diversity may have been underestimated. Because no day 14 peak-response samples were available, repertoires were characterized only after the peak T cell response. Reportedly, almost half of the unique spike-specific TCRs recognized epitopes lying outside the regions that are mutated in the B.1.351 and B.1.1.7 variants. A significant rise in spike-specific TCR breadth and depth was observed after two AZD1222 doses relative to day 0 and relative to MenACWY recipients. In the small 56-69-year group, the increase in depth fell short of significance, most likely because of low power.

The germline V gene (reference sequence) specifies WNHNN as CDR1 and SYGVQD as CDR2. V sheds 5 bases and J sheds 0 bases, leaving 10 bases between their ends. There are 14 amino acids in the CDR3, from cysteine to phenylalanine inclusive. Just CDR3 DNA is preserved here, 42 bases in frame from base 1. The intended sense of this specimen's time point label: baseline before first vaccination. Samples from vaccinated people were obtained from the UK trials COV001 and COV002, which included a single-blind randomized controlled phase 2/3 trial of AZD1222 (ChAdOx1 nCoV-19) in healthy adults. For TCRbeta chain sequencing, PBMC samples were collected from trial participants at day 0 and at day 28 after the second dose.

The sequence came from an adult in good health. The material was peripheral blood, obtained on day 0 of AZD1222 vaccination. The rearranged segments are TRBV10-1 and TRBJ1-1, with no confident D gene call. The DNA is TGCGCCAGCAGTTCGAATTCCATGAACACTGAAGCTTTCTTT. Its translation reads: CASSSNSMNTEAFF.